One sample yielded the 21 T cell receptor beta chains listed below, sequenced in a study of blood T cell repertoires in COVID-19 (dated by TCRdb to the early 2020s). The library was obtained by the immunoSEQ multiplex PCR assay. TCRdb limited this immuneACCESS table to in-frame rearrangements with V and J called. A share of clones is missing; checked studies link under half to unresolved V genes, and the rest is unexplained. This sample lists around 50,000 clones; approximately 80% were detected once. Of the sample, 5.5% to 6% is held by the ten largest clones. Material: PBMCs or T cells enriched from blood (not recorded which). All receptors derive from a woman in her fifties or sixties with acute COVID-19.

The rearrangement links TRBV9 to TRBJ1-2; D ambiguous. Germline loops: CDR1 SGDLS, CDR2 YYNGEE. Trimming removed 0 bases from V and 2 bases from J, with 8 bases in between. This CDR3 region has 14 residues. For the CDR3, the DNA is TGTGCCAGCAGCGTAGGTACAGAAAACTATGGCTACACCTTC. This codes for CASSVGTENYGYTF.

V is TRBV18 and J is TRBJ2-7; maybe TRBD2 (5 bases). V lost 0 bases and J 4 bases, leaving 7 bases between the germline ends. The CDR3 runs to 13 residues. The germline gives CDR1 KGHSH, CDR2 LQKENI. The CDR3 nucleotides are TGTGCCAGCTCACCACCAGGGAGTTACGAGCAGTACTTC. As protein: CASSPPGSYEQYF.

As concerns this clone: The same CDR3 is also encoded by other DNA sequences in this sample. The chain links TRBV6-5 to TRBJ1-2; 7 bases map to TRBD1. The CDR3 is 16 amino acids. The trim removed 0 bases at V and 1 base at J, leaving 5 bases unmatched. The germline gives CDR1 MNHEY, CDR2 SVGAGI. CDR3 loop: CASSYSRTGGNYGYTF. DNA for the CDR3: TGTGCCAGCAGTTACTCGAGGACAGGTGGTAACTATGGCTACACCTTC.

This rearrangement joins TRBV7-8 to TRBJ1-3; D is possibly TRBD1 (6 bases). Trimming took off 2 bases at V and 4 bases at J, with 12 bases between the two ends. This CDR3 has 15 residues. Per the germline V gene, CDR1 is SGHVS and CDR2 is FQNEAQ. DNA of the CDR3: TGTGCCAGCAGCTTACAGGGGACTATGGGAAACACCATATATTTT. Its translation: CASSLQGTMGNTIYF.

This chain joins TRBV11-2 and TRBJ2-1; TRBD1 might be the D (5 bases). The germline V gene has CDR1 SGHAT and CDR2 FQNNGV. V was trimmed by 5 bases and J by 10 bases, leaving 18 bases between them. This CDR3 contains 14 residues. The CDR3 DNA sequence: TGTGCCAGCAGCCCCGACCTCCAGGGTGGAGAGCAGTTCTTC. It yields the protein CASSPDLQGGEQFF.

This clone was detected once. This chain connects TRBV11-3 to TRBJ2-3; 14 bases align to TRBD2. The V gene's germline CDR1 is SGHNT and CDR2 YENEEA. V was clipped by 1 base and J by 0 bases; unmatched bases: 6. There are 19 residues in the CDR3. DNA for the CDR3: TGTGCCAGCAGCTTAGGACTAGCGGGGGGGGAGACAAGCACAGATACGCAGTATTTT. This translates into CASSLGLAGGETSTDTQYF.

V usage is TRBV30 and J usage is TRBJ1-5; 9 bases match TRBD1. The V gene end was trimmed by 3 bases and the J gene end by 7 bases; junction bases not matched to a gene: 7. CDR3 length: 14 amino acids. In germline, CDR1 is GTSNPN, CDR2 SVGIG (reference sequence). CDR3 sequence: CAWRAGTGNQPQHF. The CDR3 DNA reads as TGTGCCTGGAGGGCCGGGACAGGGAACCAGCCCCAGCATTTT.

Comments on this clone: The junction and the germline gene differ at one end; a read error may be behind it. The rearrangement joins TRBV5-1 to TRBJ1-2; possible D gene TRBD1, 6 bases. Germline CDR1 is SGHRS and CDR2 is YFSETQ. The CDR3 consists of 13 residues. The CDR3 DNA is TGCGCCAGCAGGCAGGGGACTAACGATGGCTACACCTTC. Amino acid sequence: CASRQGTNDGYTF.

The DNA of the CDR3 is TGCAGTGCTAGTGTGCCTAGCGGGGGCCCAAGCACAGATACGCAGTATTTT. Its translation is CSASVPSGGPSTDTQYF. This chain joins TRBV20-1 and TRBJ2-3; TRBD2 matches 10 bases. The germline V gene has CDR1 DFQATT and CDR2 SNEGSKA (reference sequence). With V trimmed by 3 bases and J by 0 bases, 9 bases remained unmatched. CDR3 length: 17 amino acids.

The chain combines TRBV4-1 with TRBJ2-3; 12 bases map to TRBD2. The CDR3 contains 19 residues. Germline V CDR1 and CDR2: MGHRA, YSYEKL. The V segment lost 0 bases and the J segment 8 bases; nucleotides outside the gene matches: 15. In DNA, the CDR3 is TGCGCCAGCAGCCAAGAGGGGACTAGCGGGCTAAAAAATCTGGCTACGCAGTATTTT. It is translated as CASSQEGTSGLKNLATQYF.

The rearrangement joins TRBV6-2 or TRBV6-3 to TRBJ1-1, with 8 bases fitting TRBD1. Losses at the gene ends were 4 bases for V and 0 bases for J; bases not matched to a gene: 7. CDR1 is MNHEY, CDR2 SVGEGT, per germline. CDR3 length: 16 amino acids. This chain's CDR3 is CASSSDREVMNTEAFF. In DNA, the CDR3 is TGTGCCAGCAGTTCGGACAGGGAGGTAATGAACACTGAAGCTTTCTTT.

This sequence joins TRBV5-6 and TRBJ2-3; 10 positions agree with TRBD2. Unmatched junction bases numbered 7, after V lost 2 bases and J lost 7 bases. CDR1 is SGHDT and CDR2 is YYEEEE in the germline V gene. The CDR3 is 15 amino acids. CDR3 DNA sequence: TGTGCCAGCAGCTTATCACTAGCGGGGAGGTATACGCAGTATTTT. Protein sequence: CASSLSLAGRYTQYF.

The J gene is TRBJ1-2, the V gene TRBV12-3 or TRBV12-4; D is perhaps TRBD1 (5 bases). V lost 5 bases, J lost 9 bases, and 16 bases lay in between. The CDR3 has 13 amino acids. CDR3 residues: CASSQGQGRRYTF. For the CDR3, the DNA is TGTGCCAGCAGTCAAGGACAAGGTAGACGCTACACCTTC.

This chain links TRBV5-1 with TRBJ2-3; D perhaps matches TRBD2 (6 bases). In germline, CDR1 is SGHRS, CDR2 YFSETQ. Trimming removed 3 bases from V and 2 bases from J, with 16 bases in between. This CDR3 is built from 16 residues. CDR3 amino acids: CASSSKGGKPTDTQYF. The CDR3 DNA is TGCGCCAGCAGCTCTAAAGGAGGGAAACCCACAGATACGCAGTATTTT. Together with reference TRBV5-1 and TRBJ2-3, the CDR3 gives the full variable domain: KAGVTQTPRYLIKTRGQQVTLSCSPISGHRSVSWYQQTPGQGLQFLFEYFSETQRNKGNFPGRFSGRQFSNSRSEMNVSTLELGDSALYLCASSSKGGKPTDTQYFGPGTRLTVL.

This clone has only a few counts. The J gene is TRBJ1-4, the V gene TRBV7-9, with TRBD1 identical over 9 bases. V lost 5 bases, J lost 12 bases, and 10 bases stayed unmatched. The CDR3 runs to 14 residues. Germline lookup yields CDR1 SEHNR and CDR2 FQNEAQ (reference sequence). The chain's CDR3 is CASSMGQGNEQLFF. The DNA for the CDR3 is TGTGCCAGCAGCATGGGACAGGGAAACGAACAACTGTTTTTT.

V is TRBV12-3 or TRBV12-4 and J is TRBJ2-7; a possible D gene is TRBD2 (5 bases). V lost 7 bases and J 6 bases, leaving 16 bases between the germline ends. The CDR3 runs to 13 residues. The CDR3 reads CASTRGLVGEQYF. The CDR3 nucleotides read TGTGCCAGCACCCGAGGGCTGGTAGGCGAGCAGTACTTC.

The chain joins TRBV10-3 to TRBJ2-2, with no clear D. Between the trimmed V and J ends, which lost 11 bases and 4 bases, there was a span of 11 bases. The CDR3 runs 12 residues. Germline V gene lookup returns CDR1 ENHRY and CDR2 SYGVKD. CDR3 in amino acids: CAYTVPTGELFF. The CDR3 region has the DNA TGTGCCTATACAGTCCCCACCGGGGAGCTGTTTTTT.

A few counts support this clone. The rearrangement links TRBV10-3 to TRBJ2-7; D is uncertain. The CDR3 loop spans 13 amino acids. The germline gives CDR1 ENHRY, CDR2 SYGVKD. V was clipped by 11 bases and J by 3 bases, with 17 bases between them. The CDR3 nucleotides are TGTGCCGCCGTCGGTTTTCCCCTCTACGAGCAGTACTTC. Amino acid sequence: CAAVGFPLYEQYF.

V usage is TRBV5-6 and J usage is TRBJ1-2; D unclear. CDR3 length: 13 amino acids. Germline CDR1 and CDR2: SGHDT and YYEEEE. V was clipped by 6 bases and J by 2 bases, with 11 bases between them. The CDR3 spells CASTFGVNYGYTF. In nucleotides, the CDR3 is TGTGCCAGCACCTTTGGAGTAAACTATGGCTACACCTTC.

The rearrangement uses TRBV18 and TRBJ2-7, with 7 bases that match TRBD2. CDR3 length equals 12 residues. Germline V gene data show CDR1 as KGHSH and CDR2 as LQKENI. After removal of 6 bases from V and 4 bases from J, the junction contained 3 bases not matched to a gene. For the CDR3, the DNA is TGTGCCAGCTCCCCCGGGGGGTACGAGCAGTACTTC. This encodes CASSPGGYEQYF.

The chain links TRBV9 to TRBJ1-6, with D possibly being TRBD1 (5 bases). The V and J ends lost 0 bases and 4 bases respectively, with 11 bases between them. The CDR3 runs to 16 residues. The germline V gene encodes CDR1 SGDLS and CDR2 YYNGEE. CDR3 in amino acids: CASSVAGDLYNSPLHF. The CDR3 bases are TGTGCCAGCAGCGTAGCGGGGGACCTATATAATTCACCCCTCCACTTT.